This T cell receptor beta chain emerged from a study of cytomegalovirus exposure and HLA in healthy donors. The study, taken as a whole, reports: For TCR beta chains, V- and J-gene trimming was later linked to a missense DCLRE1C variant. Rare TCR sequences dominated, though some public TCRs recurred in many donors.

Donors had nominal health at sampling but likely had unrecorded immune exposures. Of note for this clone: Its specificity is not known.

CDR3 length equals 15 residues. The germline V gene encodes CDR1 KGHSH and CDR2 LQKENI. With 2 bases clipped from V and 4 bases from J, the junction kept 6 bases outside the gene matches. Both 60 Vbeta primers and 13 Jbeta primers went into the PCR. Using immunoSEQ multiplex PCR, the repertoire was profiled, and TCRdb retains in-frame clones only, with some absent. The data hold 95,000 to 150,000 clones, with approximately 80% observed a single time. The receptor was isolated from a man aged 35-49 years in good health and CMV-seronegative. The material sequenced was PBMCs. The rearrangement links TRBV18 to TRBJ2-5, with TRBD1 identical over 8 bases. This CDR3 reads CASSPAAGGRETQYF. The CDR3, as DNA: TGTGCCAGCTCACCAGCGGCAGGGGGCCGAGAGACCCAGTACTTC.